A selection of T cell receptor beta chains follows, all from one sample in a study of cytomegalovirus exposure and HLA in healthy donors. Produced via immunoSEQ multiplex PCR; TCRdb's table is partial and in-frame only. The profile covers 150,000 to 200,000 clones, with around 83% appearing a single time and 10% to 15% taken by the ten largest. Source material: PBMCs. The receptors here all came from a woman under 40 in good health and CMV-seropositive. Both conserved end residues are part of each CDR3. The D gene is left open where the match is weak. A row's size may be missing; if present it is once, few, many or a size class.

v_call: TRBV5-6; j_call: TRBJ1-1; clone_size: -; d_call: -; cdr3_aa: CASSLWAHTGRGTEAFF; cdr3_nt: TGTGCCAGCAGCTTGTGGGCCCACACAGGGAGGGGCACTGAAGCTTTCTTT
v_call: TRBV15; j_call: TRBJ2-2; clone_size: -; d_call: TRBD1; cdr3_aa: CATSRETGKNTGELFF; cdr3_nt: TGTGCCACCAGCAGAGAGACAGGGAAGAACACCGGGGAGCTGTTTTTT
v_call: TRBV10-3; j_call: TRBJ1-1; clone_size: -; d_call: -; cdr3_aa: CAISEVTAVNTEAFF; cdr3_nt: TGTGCCATCAGTGAAGTGACAGCTGTAAACACTGAAGCTTTCTTT
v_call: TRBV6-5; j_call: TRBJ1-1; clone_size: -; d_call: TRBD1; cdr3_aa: CASSRTGVGTEAFF; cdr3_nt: TGTGCCAGCAGCCGGACAGGGGTTGGTACTGAAGCTTTCTTT
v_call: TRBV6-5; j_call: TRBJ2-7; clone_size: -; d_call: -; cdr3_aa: CASSPGTMIYEQYF; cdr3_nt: TGTGCCAGCAGCCCCGGGACAATGATCTACGAGCAGTACTTC
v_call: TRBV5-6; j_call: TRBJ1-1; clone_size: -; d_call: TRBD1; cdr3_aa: CASSPDVGQLNTEAFF; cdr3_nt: TGTGCCAGCAGCCCGGATGTGGGACAGCTGAACACTGAAGCTTTCTTT
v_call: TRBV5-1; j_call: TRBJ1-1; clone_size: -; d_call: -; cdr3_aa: CASSLAGVDTEAFF; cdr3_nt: TGCGCCAGCAGCTTGGCAGGGGTCGACACTGAAGCTTTCTTT
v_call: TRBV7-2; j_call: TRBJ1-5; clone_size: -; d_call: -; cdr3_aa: CASSPGGGDRYQPQHF; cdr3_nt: TGTGCCAGCAGCCCGGGTGGGGGCGATCGATATCAGCCCCAGCATTTT
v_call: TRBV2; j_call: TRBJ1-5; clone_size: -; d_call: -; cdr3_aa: CASRWTQNQPQHF; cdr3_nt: TGTGCCAGCAGGTGGACACAGAATCAGCCCCAGCATTTT
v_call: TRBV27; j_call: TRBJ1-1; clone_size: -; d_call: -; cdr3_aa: CASSPGLKNTEAFF; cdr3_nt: TGTGCCAGCAGCCCGGGACTGAAGAACACTGAAGCTTTCTTT
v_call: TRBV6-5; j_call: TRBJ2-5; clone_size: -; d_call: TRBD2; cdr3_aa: CASSRLAGWETQYF; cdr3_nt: TGTGCCAGCAGTCGACTAGCGGGATGGGAGACCCAGTACTTC
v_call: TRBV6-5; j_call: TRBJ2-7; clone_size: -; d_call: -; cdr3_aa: CASSYRQGFGPYEQYF; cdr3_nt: TGTGCCAGCAGTTACCGGCAGGGATTCGGACCCTACGAGCAGTACTTC
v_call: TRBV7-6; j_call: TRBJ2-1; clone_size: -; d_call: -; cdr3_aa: CASSCPGFF; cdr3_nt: TGTGCCAGCAGCTGCCCGGGGTTCTTC
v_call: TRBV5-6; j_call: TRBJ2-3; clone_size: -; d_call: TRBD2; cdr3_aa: CASSLLGGVTDTQYF; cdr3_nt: TGTGCCAGCAGCTTGCTGGGGGGGGTCACAGATACGCAGTATTTT
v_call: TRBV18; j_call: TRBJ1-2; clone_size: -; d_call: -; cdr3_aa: CASSPTTENYGYTF; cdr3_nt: TGTGCCAGCTCACCTACGACAGAGAACTATGGCTACACCTTC
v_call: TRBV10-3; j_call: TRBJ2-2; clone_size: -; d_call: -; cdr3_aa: CATFSGELFF; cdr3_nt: TGTGCCACCTTCTCCGGGGAGCTGTTTTTT
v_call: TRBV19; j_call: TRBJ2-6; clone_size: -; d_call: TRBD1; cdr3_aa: CASRTGWFGANVLTF; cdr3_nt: TGTGCCAGTAGGACAGGGTGGTTTGGGGCCAACGTCCTGACTTTC
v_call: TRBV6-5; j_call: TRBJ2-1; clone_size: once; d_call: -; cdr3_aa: CASSHTTDLNEQFF; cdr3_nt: TGTGCCAGCAGTCACACTACCGACTTGAATGAGCAGTTCTTC
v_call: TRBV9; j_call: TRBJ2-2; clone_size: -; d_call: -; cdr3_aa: CASSRQGTGELFF; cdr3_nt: TGTGCCAGCAGCCGCCAGGGGACCGGGGAGCTGTTTTTT
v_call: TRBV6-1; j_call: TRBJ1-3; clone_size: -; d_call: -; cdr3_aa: CASSERENTIYF; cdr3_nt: TGTGCCAGCAGTGAGAGGGAGAACACCATATATTTT